This TCR beta chain was captured by sequencing in a study of blood T cell repertoires in COVID-19 (dated by TCRdb to the early 2020s). Notes on the research overall: Collaborator samples came from the United States, Italy and Spain and covered acute and convalescent phases of COVID-19. Sample metadata almost always included a de-identified subject ID, COVID-19 status, age in years and sex. Where available, HLA class I and class II types were obtained from metadata supplied by the sample provider rather than from assay-based typing. The repertoires were made available in a free public database intended to serve as a resource for research on the immune response to SARS-CoV-2. The material from the prospective study consisted of cDNA or gDNA derived from T cells, B-cell-depleted T cells, or PBMCs. Samples came from the ongoing ImmuneRACE study (first 160 participants) plus 1,254 subjects from 6 global collaborators. Deeply sampled blood TCRbeta repertoires from subjects exposed to, actively infected with, or recovered from COVID-19 were included in the dataset.

A second Seattle source provided samples from volunteer blood donors who had recovered from COVID-19. The collaborating institutions used their own protocols to collect whole blood in K2EDTA tubes. Collaborator samples were shipped for TCRbeta analysis as frozen whole blood, isolated PBMCs, or DNA extracted from either sample type. For this clone: There is no known antigen for this receptor. It has no much larger one-base neighbor in the sample; base qualities were not kept.

Overall study results and their limits: The quantity of clinical and demographic metadata differed by source and by participant and was supplied without curation.

For this chain, trimming is 4 bases at the V end and 1 base at the J end, and the number of junction bases without a gene match is 1. The CDR3 runs 14 residues from the cysteine to the phenylalanine. The entry retains the CDR3 DNA only, 42 bases that are in frame from base 1. Per the germline V gene, MNHEY is the CDR1 and SVGAGI is the CDR2. TCRbeta CDR3 regions were amplified from genomic DNA by means of the immunoSEQ Assay, a bias-controlled multiplex PCR. In the original analysis: Nucleated cell counts per sample were estimated from amplification of reference gene primers within the assay. To quantify the absolute abundance of each unique TCRbeta CDR3 rearrangement, sequence reads were collapsed and filtered. For each sample, productive Simpson clonality was calculated by taking the square root of Simpson's diversity index across productive rearrangements. TCRdb limited this immuneACCESS table to in-frame rearrangements with V and J called. A share of clones is missing; checked studies link under half to unresolved V genes, and the rest is unexplained. Clonal size and the V and J genes are those of that table, whereas D and trimming came from the DNA. This sample gives 250,000 or so clones in total; 88% of them show up just once. The ten biggest clones cover 0.9% to 1% of the sample.

The chain was built from TRBV6-5 and TRBJ2-4; 7 bases in the junction line up with TRBD1. The source of this sequence is a woman in her 40s who had recovered from COVID-19. Sequenced input: peripheral blood. The CDR3 protein is CASSSGQAKNIQYF. The sequence in DNA is TGTGCCAGCAGTTCGGGACAGGCCAAAAACATTCAGTACTTC.